A selection of T cell receptor beta chains follows, all from one sample in a study of T-cell reconstitution after alpha-beta-depleted transplantation in children. TCRdb used MiXCR to reprocess the PCR reads, holding one entry per CDR3 protein. The table shows approximately 980,000 distinct CDR3 sequences, with around 30% occurring only once. Sequencing was performed on PBMCs, mostly from graft donor cells, taken 360 days after TCRalphabeta/CD19-depleted stem cell transplant. Receptor source: a boy under two years old who had a stem cell transplant for SCID, so the T cells may come from the graft donor. Each CDR3 is given with its conserved first and last residue. Fields, in order: J gene, V gene, clone size, D gene, CDR3 DNA, CDR3 protein. D genes are given only for firm matches. Clone size is shown for a subset of rows, as once, few, many or a class of expanded clone.

TRBJ2-1	TRBV29-1	few	NA	TGCAGCGTTGAGTGGGACCGAGTCTACAATGAGCAGTTCTTC	CSVEWDRVYNEQFF
TRBJ2-7	TRBV27	NA	NA	TGTGCCAGCAGTTTAGGGCCCCACTCCTACGAGCAGTACTTC	CASSLGPHSYEQYF
TRBJ2-3	TRBV5-1	few	TRBD1	TGCGCCAGCAGCCCCAGGGGGCAGGCGGGCACAGATACGCAGTATTTT	CASSPRGQAGTDTQYF
TRBJ2-5	TRBV5-1	few	NA	TGCGCCAGCAGCTTGGCTACCCAGCAAGAGACCCAGTACTTC	CASSLATQQETQYF
TRBJ2-1	TRBV24-1	NA	TRBD1	TGTGCCACCGGGCCCGGTTGGGACAGTCCCTACAATGAGCAGTTCTTC	CATGPGWDSPYNEQFF
TRBJ2-2	TRBV4-2	few	NA	TGTGCCAGCAGCCAAGACCGGGGGGCCGCGAACACCGGGGAGCTGTTTTTT	CASSQDRGAANTGELFF
TRBJ1-1	TRBV19	NA	NA	TGTGCCAGTAGTGCTCTCCTGGGGGGGACTGAAGCTTTCTTT	CASSALLGGTEAFF
TRBJ2-1	TRBV3-1	NA	NA	TGTGCCAGCAGCCCCCCTTATAAAGGGAACGAGCAGTTCTTC	CASSPPYKGNEQFF
TRBJ1-5	TRBV10-3	NA	NA	TGTGCCATCAGTGAATCCGATACAGGAACGCCCCAGCATTTT	CAISESDTGTPQHF
TRBJ1-1	TRBV5-1	NA	TRBD1	TGCGCCAGCAGTTCCACGGGACAGGGGATGAACACTGAAGCTTTCTTT	CASSSTGQGMNTEAFF
TRBJ2-7	TRBV6-2/TRBV6-3	NA	NA	TGTGCCAGCAGTTACTCCCGGGGGCCGCCCTCCTACGAGCAGTACTTC	CASSYSRGPPSYEQYF
TRBJ1-1	TRBV6-5	NA	TRBD1	TGTGCCAGCAGTTTACAGGGGCGCAGCACTGAAGCTTTCTTT	CASSLQGRSTEAFF
TRBJ1-5	TRBV4-1	few	NA	TGCGCCAGCAGCCAAGATGGGGCAAATCAGCCCCAGCATTTT	CASSQDGANQPQHF
TRBJ2-2	TRBV20-1	few	NA	TGCAGTGCTAGAGATCGGCGGGGAGTAACCGGGGAGCTGTTTTTT	CSARDRRGVTGELFF
TRBJ1-2	TRBV29-1	NA	NA	TGCAGCGGCGGTGGGGACACGGATTCGATCTATGGCTACACCTTC	CSGGGDTDSIYGYTF
TRBJ1-1	TRBV6-5	NA	NA	TGTGCCAGCAGATTAAACAGGAGAACTGAAGCTTTCTTT	CASRLNRRTEAFF
TRBJ1-2	TRBV12-3/TRBV12-4	NA	NA	TGTGCCAGCAGTTTAGACTTTGTGGGGCTTTATGGCTACACCTTC	CASSLDFVGLYGYTF
TRBJ2-5	TRBV14	few	TRBD1	TGTGCCAGCAGCCGAAGACAGGGCGGGACCCAGTACTTC	CASSRRQGGTQYF
TRBJ2-5	TRBV12-3/TRBV12-4	few	TRBD2	TGTGCCAGCAGGACTAGCGAGAGGGAGACCCAGTACTTC	CASRTSERETQYF
TRBJ2-1	TRBV29-1	few	NA	TGCAGTACGGGTTTCTCGGCGGCAGGGCAGTTCTTC	CSTGFSAAGQFF
TRBJ1-5	TRBV18	NA	NA	TGTGCCAGCTCACCACAGTACGGCAATCAGCCCCAGCATTTT	CASSPQYGNQPQHF
TRBJ2-5	TRBV29-1	few	NA	TGCAGCGTTGAAAAAGGGGGGGCGGAGACCCAGTACTTC	CSVEKGGAETQYF
TRBJ2-2	TRBV5-6	NA	NA	TGTGCCAGCAGCAAGGGATGGACCGGGGAGCTGTTTTTT	CASSKGWTGELFF
TRBJ1-3	TRBV28	NA	NA	TGTGCCAGCAGACAGGGCAGAAGTGGAAACACCATATATTTT	CASRQGRSGNTIYF
TRBJ2-1	TRBV2	few	NA	TGTGCCAGCAGGGCACAGGGTTTCAATGAGCAGTTCTTC	CASRAQGFNEQFF
TRBJ1-2	TRBV6-1	NA	NA	TGTGCCAGCAGTGAAGCGCTCATGTATGGCTACACCTTC	CASSEALMYGYTF
TRBJ2-5	TRBV7-9	NA	TRBD2	TGTGCCAGCAGCGCGGGACTAGCCACCCAAGAGACCCAGTACTTC	CASSAGLATQETQYF
TRBJ2-2	TRBV20-1	NA	TRBD2	TGCAGTGCTAGGGAACCGGGACTAGCGGGGATCGGGGAGCTGTTTTTT	CSAREPGLAGIGELFF
TRBJ2-3	TRBV10-3	few	NA	TGTGCCATCAGTGAAAGGGTGGGCACAGATACGCAGTATTTT	CAISERVGTDTQYF
TRBJ1-3	TRBV7-9	NA	NA	TGTGCCAGCAGCCCCGGGGCACGCGGAAACACCATATATTTT	CASSPGARGNTIYF
TRBJ1-2	TRBV7-2	NA	NA	TGTGCCAGCAGCTTAGTGGCATCGTCGCCCTATGGCTACACCTTC	CASSLVASSPYGYTF
TRBJ1-1	TRBV5-1	few	NA	TGCGCCAGCAGCTTGGACAGGCACATCTTGAACACTGAAGCTTTCTTT	CASSLDRHILNTEAFF
TRBJ2-1	TRBV7-2	NA	TRBD1	TGTGCCAGCAGCCTACACCAGGGGGCAGAACAGTTCTTC	CASSLHQGAEQFF
TRBJ2-7	TRBV5-1	NA	TRBD1	TGCGCCAGCAGCTTGGGAAAGACAGGGATCACCTACGAGCAGTACTTC	CASSLGKTGITYEQYF
TRBJ2-7	TRBV29-1	NA	NA	TGCAGCGTTTGGGAAACGAGCTCCTACGAGCAGTACTTC	CSVWETSSYEQYF
TRBJ1-5	TRBV12-3/TRBV12-4	few	NA	TGTGCCAGCAGTTTCGGGGACAAGAGAAACAATCAGCCCCAGCATTTT	CASSFGDKRNNQPQHF
TRBJ2-3	TRBV5-1	many	TRBD2	TGCGCCAGCAGCTCCATCGGACTAGCGGCGAGCACAGATACGCAGTATTTT	CASSSIGLAASTDTQYF
TRBJ1-2	TRBV24-1	NA	TRBD1	TGTGCCACCAGCCCGGACAGGGTGAACTATGGCTACACCTTC	CATSPDRVNYGYTF
TRBJ2-7	TRBV12-3/TRBV12-4	NA	NA	TGTGCCAGCAGTTTGGGGCCCTGGGACGGTACCCCCTACGAGCAGTACTTC	CASSLGPWDGTPYEQYF
TRBJ2-7	TRBV29-1	NA	NA	TGCAGCGTTGGTGGGAGTTCCGAGCAGTACTTC	CSVGGSSEQYF
TRBJ1-5	TRBV5-1	NA	NA	TGCGCCAGCAGCTTGGGAGACATTAGCAATCAGCCCCAGCATTTT	CASSLGDISNQPQHF
TRBJ2-1	TRBV10-3	few	TRBD2	TGTGCCATCAGTGGGGAGCTAGCGGGGATCAATGAGCAGTTCTTC	CAISGELAGINEQFF
TRBJ1-2	TRBV6-2/TRBV6-3	few	NA	TGTGCCAGCAGTTTCCGCCAGGGTTACTATGGCTACACCTTC	CASSFRQGYYGYTF
TRBJ1-6	TRBV20-1	few	NA	TGCAGTGCTAGAACCGGGGTGTATAATTCACCCCTCCACTTT	CSARTGVYNSPLHF
TRBJ1-5	TRBV5-1	few	NA	TGCGCCAGCAGCGTCGCTGCTAATCAGCCCCAGCATTTT	CASSVAANQPQHF
TRBJ1-1	TRBV29-1	NA	NA	TGCAGCGTTGAAGACTGGGGGGCTTTCTTT	CSVEDWGAFF
TRBJ2-1	TRBV29-1	NA	NA	TGCAGCGGATCTACCGACTACAATGAGCAGTTCTTC	CSGSTDYNEQFF
TRBJ2-1	TRBV6-1	few	TRBD2	TGTGCCAGCAGACAACTAGCGGGGTTGGACAATGAGCAGTTCTTC	CASRQLAGLDNEQFF
TRBJ2-2	TRBV7-8	NA	TRBD2	TGTGCCAGCAGCTTAGTCGGGGGGTACACCGGGGAGCTGTTTTTT	CASSLVGGYTGELFF
TRBJ2-7	TRBV7-6	NA	TRBD1	TGTGCCAGCAGCTTATCCCTGGACAGGGCTCAGCAGTACTTC	CASSLSLDRAQQYF
TRBJ2-5	TRBV20-1	NA	NA	TGCAGTGCTAGTGGCCCGGGGGCCCAAGAGACCCAGTACTTC	CSASGPGAQETQYF
TRBJ2-7	TRBV12-3/TRBV12-4	NA	NA	TGTGCCAGCAGTTTACGGGCAGTCGGGGTGGGCGAGCAGTACTTC	CASSLRAVGVGEQYF
TRBJ2-1	TRBV6-6	NA	NA	TGTGCCAGCAGTTACTCCAGGGATGGGGAGCAGTTCTTC	CASSYSRDGEQFF